One and the same sample provided the 13 T cell receptor beta chains below, sequenced in a study of cytomegalovirus exposure and HLA in healthy donors. Both 60 Vbeta primers and 13 Jbeta primers went into the PCR. Data came from immunoSEQ multiplex PCR; TCRdb stores just in-frame clones and leaves some out. This sample has under 200,000 clones, with over 65% found just once. The sample was PBMCs. These receptors came from a man in his sixties in good health and CMV-seronegative.

This chain joins TRBV6-5 and TRBJ2-7, with D possibly being TRBD1 (6 bases). V shed 2 bases and J shed 0 bases, with 11 bases lying between them. Germline V CDR1 and CDR2: MNHEY, SVGAGI. There are 15 residues in the CDR3. The CDR3 DNA follows: TGTGCCAGCAGTTACCGGACAGAAGCCTCCTACGAGCAGTACTTC. It codes for CASSYRTEASYEQYF.

This clone was found a few times. The chain combines TRBV9 with TRBJ1-1; D is uncertain. This CDR3 has 17 amino acids. The germline gives CDR1 SGDLS, CDR2 YYNGEE. The V and J ends lost 0 bases and 1 base respectively, with 16 bases between them. The CDR3 spells CASSVDPLLPGNTEAFF. The CDR3 nucleotides read TGTGCCAGCAGCGTAGACCCCCTGTTACCAGGGAACACTGAAGCTTTCTTT.

This rearrangement joins TRBV6-1 to TRBJ2-7; the D gene is possibly TRBD1 (5 bases). V lost 8 bases to trimming and J lost 2 bases, with 7 bases between them. The CDR3 consists of 11 residues. Germline V gene data show CDR1 as MNHNS and CDR2 as SASEGT. The CDR3 DNA is TGTGCCAGCCTGACAGCCTACGAGCAGTACTTC. This translates into CASLTAYEQYF.

The V gene is TRBV4-2, the J gene TRBJ1-5; tentative D call: TRBD1 (5 bases). This CDR3 comprises 14 residues. Germline V gene lookup returns CDR1 LGHNA and CDR2 YNFKEQ. The V gene lost 4 bases and the J gene lost 3 bases, with 10 bases spanning the gap. The CDR3 DNA sequence: TGTGCCAGCAGCCCACAGGAGTTCAATCAGCCCCAGCATTTT. Encoded protein: CASSPQEFNQPQHF.

The rearrangement uses TRBV9 and TRBJ1-2; D is perhaps TRBD1 (6 bases). Between the trimmed V and J ends, which lost 3 bases and 4 bases, there was a span of 13 bases. CDR3 length equals 14 residues. CDR1 and CDR2 from the germline V gene are SGDLS and YYNGEE. The CDR3 DNA follows: TGTGCCAGCAGCGATTCCAGGGGCCTCTATGGCTACACCTTC. Residues: CASSDSRGLYGYTF.

The chain carries TRBV30 and TRBJ1-4; D is ambiguous. This CDR3 has 15 residues. V was clipped by 5 bases and J by 3 bases, with 16 bases between them. Germline values: CDR1 GTSNPN, CDR2 SVGIG (reference sequence). CDR3 sequence reads: CAWQWEPPANEKLFF. CDR3 coding DNA: TGTGCCTGGCAGTGGGAGCCCCCGGCTAATGAAAAACTGTTTTTT.

This clone was picked up one time. This chain uses TRBV4-1 with TRBJ2-3, with TRBD2 matching 8 bases. J gave up 0 bases and V 1 base, and 0 bases lay outside the gene matches. Germline CDR1 reads MGHRA; CDR2 reads YSYEKL. The CDR3 is made up of 15 amino acids. The CDR3: CASSQVAGSTDTQYF. CDR3 DNA sequence: TGCGCCAGCAGCCAAGTAGCGGGGAGCACAGATACGCAGTATTTT.

This clone has only a few counts. The chain has TRBV4-2 and TRBJ2-3, with D maybe TRBD2 (6 bases). This CDR3 is built from 16 residues. Germline CDR1 reads LGHNA; CDR2 reads YNFKEQ. Trimming cost V 6 bases and J 3 bases, with 19 bases left between them. DNA for the CDR3: TGTGCCAGCAGGGGATCGGGGCCGGGGGTGACAGATACGCAGTATTTT. This encodes CASRGSGPGVTDTQYF.

In the case of this clone: One end of the junction is discordant with germline, which a read error may explain. The chain couples TRBV28 to TRBJ2-7, with D uncertain. Germline V gene sequence: CDR1 MDHEN, CDR2 SYDVKM. This CDR3 spans 14 amino acids. The DNA of the CDR3 is TGTGCAAGCATCCCCCCCTCGAGGTCTTGGGAGCAGTACTTC. This sequence encodes CASIPPSRSWEQYF.

The chain employs TRBV28 and TRBJ1-2; no clear D. Germline values: CDR1 MDHEN, CDR2 SYDVKM. The CDR3 extends over 11 amino acids. V gave up 7 bases and J gave up 5 bases, with 8 bases separating them. This CDR3 is CASTSGYGYTF. For the CDR3, the DNA is TGTGCCAGCACCTCCGGGTATGGCTACACCTTC.

The chain links TRBV4-3 to TRBJ1-5, with 12 bases identical to TRBD1. This CDR3 spans 20 amino acids. With V trimmed by 0 bases and J by 0 bases, 9 bases remained unmatched. CDR1 and CDR2 from the germline V gene are LGHNA and YSLEER. The CDR3 is CASSQEAWGTGGYSNQPQHF. The CDR3 DNA follows: TGCGCCAGCAGCCAAGAAGCTTGGGGGACAGGGGGCTATAGCAATCAGCCCCAGCATTTT.

The gene calls are TRBV5-1 and TRBJ1-1; 8 bases fit TRBD1. This CDR3 contains 15 residues. CDR1 and CDR2 (germline): SGHRS, YFSETQ. The junction had 9 bases not matched to a gene; V was cut back by 2 bases and J by 6 bases. CDR3 amino acids: CASSLDGQGSAEAFF. The CDR3 coding sequence is TGCGCCAGCAGCTTAGACGGACAGGGAAGCGCTGAAGCTTTCTTT. Filled out from reference TRBV5-1 and TRBJ1-1, the complete variable domain reads KAGVTQTPRYLIKTRGQQVTLSCSPISGHRSVSWYQQTPGQGLQFLFEYFSETQRNKGNFPGRFSGRQFSNSRSEMNVSTLELGDSALYLCASSLDGQGSAEAFFGQGTRLTVV.

CDR3 coding DNA: TGTGCCAGCAACCGGGACAGGACTTATAATTCACCCCTCCACTTT. Residues: CASNRDRTYNSPLHF. This chain joins TRBV5-8 and TRBJ1-6, with TRBD1 identical over 8 bases. Germline lookup yields CDR1 SGHTS and CDR2 YDEGEE. The CDR3 is 15 residues long. The trim removed 6 bases at V and 4 bases at J, leaving 6 bases unmatched.